This passage covers 18 T cell receptor beta chains from one sample sequenced in a study of blood T cell repertoires in COVID-19. Using immunoSEQ multiplex PCR, the repertoire was profiled, and TCRdb retains in-frame clones only, with some absent. The table lists about 42,000 clones, roughly 89% of them singletons, with about 0.4% in the top ten. Source material: peripheral blood. The receptor set was obtained from a human donor in a cohort sampled during active COVID-19.

The V and J genes are TRBV6-2 or TRBV6-3 and TRBJ2-7; D is perhaps TRBD1 (5 bases). Germline loops: CDR1 MNHEY, CDR2 SVGEGT. This CDR3 is built from 13 residues. V was shortened by 2 bases and J by 5 bases, with 10 bases between the two germline ends. CDR3 in amino acids: CASSYAGIHEQYF. CDR3 in DNA: TGTGCCAGCAGTTACGCAGGGATCCACGAGCAGTACTTC.

This clone has only one observation. The chain employs TRBV13 and TRBJ1-3; 7 bases align to TRBD1. In germline, CDR1 is PRHDT, CDR2 FYEKMQ (reference sequence). Germline trimming cut 2 bases from V and 4 bases from J; bases unmatched to any gene: 5. The CDR3 has 15 residues. The DNA for the CDR3 is TGTGCCAGCAGCTTAAAAGGGACAGCCGGAAACACCATATATTTT. Translating gives CASSLKGTAGNTIYF.

The chain uses TRBV7-9 and TRBJ1-2, with no clear D. Germline lookup yields CDR1 SEHNR and CDR2 FQNEAQ (reference sequence). Trimming took 4 bases from V and 3 from J, leaving 6 bases between them. The CDR3 has 12 amino acids. The DNA of the CDR3 is TGTGCCAGCAGCTCCCGGGACTATGGCTACACCTTC. It is translated as CASSSRDYGYTF. Filled out from reference TRBV7-9 and TRBJ1-2, the complete variable domain reads DTGVSQNPRHKITKRGQNVTFRCDPISEHNRLYWYRQTLGQGPEFLTYFQNEAQLEKSRLLSDRFSAERPKGSFSTLEIQRTEQGDSAMYLCASSSRDYGYTFGSGTRLTVV.

The chain joins TRBV5-6 to TRBJ1-1; 11 bases match TRBD1. Trimming took 4 bases from V and 2 from J; bases not matched to a gene: 10. Germline V lookup: CDR1 SGHDT, CDR2 YYEEEE. CDR3 length: 17 residues. The CDR3 DNA is TGTGCCAGCAGCCTGAGGGGACAGGGGGGCTTTAACACTGAAGCTTTCTTT. Its translation is CASSLRGQGGFNTEAFF.

This chain uses TRBV18 with TRBJ2-5, with D uncertain. V lost 5 bases, J lost 0 bases, and 4 bases lay in between. Germline lookup yields CDR1 KGHSH and CDR2 LQKENI. The CDR3 has 12 amino acids. CDR3 in amino acids: CASSEYQETQYF. CDR3 sequence (DNA): TGTGCCAGCTCAGAGTACCAAGAGACCCAGTACTTC.

Concerning this clone itself: This sample includes further DNA sequences coding for the same CDR3. This rearrangement joins TRBV6-5 to TRBJ1-1, with D possibly being TRBD1 (5 bases). Germline loops: CDR1 MNHEY, CDR2 SVGAGI. The CDR3 has 15 amino acids. V dropped 2 bases and J dropped 1 base, with 11 bases sitting between them. The CDR3 protein is CASSYLAGGNTEAFF. The CDR3 DNA sequence: TGTGCCAGCAGTTACCTTGCCGGGGGGAACACTGAAGCTTTCTTT.

V gene TRBV2 combines with J gene TRBJ1-2, with 7 bases lining up with TRBD1. The CDR3 contains 18 residues. The germline V gene has CDR1 SNHLY and CDR2 FYNNEI. V shed 0 bases, J shed 6 bases, and the junction held 16 bases outside the gene matches. CDR3 nucleotide sequence: TGTGCCAGCAGTGAAGCCCCGCTCAACGGATGGCAGGGGGATGGCTACACCTTC. Translated, it gives CASSEAPLNGWQGDGYTF.

The genes are TRBV6-2 or TRBV6-3 and TRBJ1-1; D gene ambiguous. Germline loops: CDR1 MNHEY, CDR2 SVGEGT. The CDR3 has 14 residues. Deletions cut 5 bases from V and 1 base from J, with 11 bases between. The CDR3 region is CASSTRMGNTEAFF. CDR3 sequence (DNA): TGTGCCAGCAGTACCAGGATGGGGAACACTGAAGCTTTCTTT.

The rearrangement uses TRBV28 and TRBJ1-1, with TRBD1 matching 7 bases. V lost 5 bases to trimming and J lost 14 bases; unmatched junction nucleotides: 11. Germline V gene sequence: CDR1 MDHEN, CDR2 SYDVKM. CDR3 size: 12 residues. In DNA, the CDR3 is TGTGCCAGCAGTCTTACAGGGGCCTCCCCCTTCTTT. Protein sequence: CASSLTGASPFF.

The chain uses TRBV3-1 (or the pseudogene TRBV3-2) and TRBJ2-7, with D possibly TRBD2 on 7 matching bases. Trimming left V 3 bases short and J 2 bases short, with 17 bases between. The CDR3 covers 16 residues. Germline V gene sequence: CDR1 LGHDT, CDR2 YNNKEL (reference sequence). The CDR3 is CASSHEGGESTYEQYF. CDR3 nucleotide sequence: TGTGCCAGCAGCCACGAAGGGGGGGAGTCCACCTACGAGCAGTACTTC.

The V gene is TRBV11-2, the J gene TRBJ2-7, with 9 bases identical to TRBD1. The CDR3 consists of 18 residues. CDR1 and CDR2 from the germline V gene are SGHAT and FQNNGV. Unmatched junction bases numbered 13, after V lost 4 bases and J lost 0 bases. The CDR3: CASSSLTKTGGSSYEQYF. CDR3 DNA sequence: TGTGCCAGCAGCTCCCTAACCAAGACAGGGGGAAGCTCCTACGAGCAGTACTTC.

V and J are TRBV19 and TRBJ1-3, with a tentative D call TRBD1 (5 bases). CDR1 LNHDA and CDR2 SQIVND come from the germline V gene (reference sequence). CDR3 length: 15 residues. Deletions cut 9 bases from V and 0 bases from J, with 15 bases between. The chain's CDR3 is CASTSQGFSGNTIYF. DNA of the CDR3: TGTGCCAGCACCAGCCAGGGATTCTCTGGAAACACCATATATTTT. The whole variable domain, remainder taken from reference TRBV19 and TRBJ1-3, is DGGITQSPKYLFRKEGQNVTLSCEQNLNHDAMYWYRQDPGQGLRLIYYSQIVNDFQKGDIAEGYSVSREKKESFPLTVTSAQKNPTAFYLCASTSQGFSGNTIYFGEGSWLTVV.

The chain has TRBV28 and TRBJ2-2; no clear D. This CDR3 contains 13 residues. V was shortened by 6 bases and J by 5 bases, with 10 bases between the two germline ends. CDR1 is MDHEN, CDR2 SYDVKM, per germline. CDR3 DNA: TGTGCCAGCAGCAGAGGCTGGACCGGGGAGCTGTTTTTT. Translated, it gives CASSRGWTGELFF.

CDR3 sequence (DNA): TGTGCCAGCAGCCACCGAAGGTTCACAGGGGGCGCCCCCTACGAGCAGTACTTC. Translating gives CASSHRRFTGGAPYEQYF. This sequence joins TRBV11-2 and TRBJ2-7, with 9 nucleotides matching TRBD1. In germline, CDR1 is SGHAT, CDR2 FQNNGV. With V trimmed by 5 bases and J by 2 bases, 16 bases remained unmatched. CDR3 length equals 18 residues.

The chain joins TRBV28 to TRBJ1-6; 8 bases match TRBD1. Unmatched junction bases numbered 3, after V lost 3 bases and J lost 5 bases. This CDR3 has 15 amino acids. Germline V gene data show CDR1 as MDHEN and CDR2 as SYDVKM. CDR3 nucleotide sequence: TGTGCCAGCAGTTTTTTGACAGGGGATAATTCACCCCTCCACTTT. Translating it yields CASSFLTGDNSPLHF.

The chain recombines TRBV5-4 with TRBJ1-3; D remains ambiguous. The germline CDR1 and CDR2 sequences are SGHNT and YYREEE (reference sequence). The length of the CDR3 is 16 residues. Trimming took off 0 bases at V and 0 bases at J, with 10 bases between the two ends. The CDR3 protein is CASSLDFLSSGNTIYF. The CDR3 DNA reads as TGTGCCAGCAGCTTGGATTTTCTTAGCTCTGGAAACACCATATATTTT.

The rearrangement joins TRBV29-1 to TRBJ2-7, with D unresolved. Germline CDR1 SQVTM, CDR2 ANQGSEA. The CDR3 totals 11 residues. The V end was cut by 5 bases, the J end by 0 bases, with 5 bases between. CDR3: CSVHSSYEQYF. The CDR3 DNA follows: TGCAGCGTTCATTCCTCCTACGAGCAGTACTTC.

The table lists this clone with a count of one. This chain connects TRBV6-5 to TRBJ2-1; 10 bases are shared with TRBD2. The germline gives CDR1 MNHEY, CDR2 SVGAGI. Unmatched junction bases numbered 0, after V lost 5 bases and J lost 2 bases. CDR3 size: 14 residues. The CDR3 loop is CASSSGGAYNEQFF. The CDR3 DNA is TGTGCCAGCAGTAGCGGGGGGGCCTACAATGAGCAGTTCTTC.